A single sample is the source of the 8 T cell receptor beta chains below, sequenced in a study of regulatory T cells in long-lasting Graves disease. Arm-PCR of CDR3 regions and iRepertoire HTBI primers were the basis on which TCR beta libraries were built. TCRdb used MiXCR to reprocess the multiplex PCR reads, holding one entry per CDR3 protein. The sample lists a few hundred thousand distinct CDR3 sequences; roughly 22% were seen once. Time point indicated: persistent/refractory GD, antithyroid drugs over 5 years with positive TRAb. The authors made the TCR library using RNA they extracted from PBMCs. Here the sequenced sample was peripheral blood mononuclear cells (PBMCs), taken when the disease was refractory, from a patient treated with antithyroid drugs. The receptor source for this set is a female donor with Graves disease.

This clonotype has a handful of counts. This chain connects TRBV7-9 to TRBJ1-5; D may be TRBD1 (6 bases). The CDR3 is made up of 16 amino acids. The ends were cut back, 5 bases at V and 0 bases at J, with 14 bases in the middle. Per germline, CDR1 SEHNR and CDR2 FQNEAQ (reference sequence). CDR3 residues: CASSADRPNSNQPQHF. The CDR3 bases are TGTGCCAGCAGCGCTGACAGGCCGAATAGCAATCAGCCCCAGCATTTT.

This clonotype was detected many times. The V call is TRBV28, the J call TRBJ2-5; D is unclear. The CDR3 is 14 amino acids. V lost 2 bases to trimming and J lost 5 bases, with 12 bases between them. The germline V gene has CDR1 MDHEN and CDR2 SYDVKM. DNA of the CDR3: TGTGCCAGCAGTTTAATGGGCACGTCGGAGACCCAGTACTTC. This codes for CASSLMGTSETQYF.

The chain links TRBV20-1 to TRBJ1-6; 9 nucleotides line up with TRBD1. In germline, CDR1 is DFQATT, CDR2 SNEGSKA (reference sequence). The junction had 10 bases not matched to a gene; V was cut back by 6 bases and J by 13 bases. This CDR3 is built from 13 residues. The CDR3 DNA sequence: TGCAGTGCCGGGACAGGGTTAGATCGGCCCCTCCACTTT. Amino acids: CSAGTGLDRPLHF.

The genes are TRBV9 and TRBJ1-5; D unclear. Germline V gives CDR1 SGDLS, CDR2 YYNGEE. This CDR3 is 13 amino acids long. V was clipped by 3 bases and J by 4 bases, with 8 bases between them. The DNA of the CDR3 is TGTGCCAGCAGCGCTAGTACGAATCAGCCCCAGCATTTT. The encoded protein is CASSASTNQPQHF.

This clonotype was detected many times. This chain joins TRBV12-5 and TRBJ1-1, with TRBD1 as a possible D gene (5 bases). In germline, CDR1 is LGHNT, CDR2 FRNRAP. V was shortened by 1 base and J by 4 bases, with 10 bases between the two germline ends. The CDR3 spans 14 residues. CDR3 DNA: TGTGCTAGTGGTTTGGGTGAAAGGGGCACTGAAGCTTTCTTT. Its translation: CASGLGERGTEAFF.

This clonotype was counted a few times. The chain couples TRBV19 to TRBJ1-5, with a weak D call TRBD1 (5 bases). There are 14 residues in the CDR3. V gave up 4 bases and J gave up 4 bases, with 11 bases separating them. Germline CDR1 reads LNHDA; CDR2 reads SQIVND (reference sequence). CDR3 sequence reads: CASSRGLLNQPQHF. The CDR3 region has the DNA TGTGCCAGTAGTAGGGGACTACTTAATCAGCCCCAGCATTTT.

The gene calls are TRBV6-1 and TRBJ1-1; TRBD1 aligns across 9 bases. The CDR3 length is 13 residues. Germline V gives CDR1 MNHNS, CDR2 SASEGT. V lost 9 bases to trimming and J lost 11 bases; unmatched junction nucleotides: 13. The CDR3 nucleotides are TGTGCCAGGGGCGGGGACAGGGAAAAGGCGGCTTTCTTT. Encoded protein: CARGGDREKAAFF.

The V call is TRBV28, the J call TRBJ2-1; 9 nucleotides match TRBD2. CDR3 length equals 16 residues. In germline, CDR1 is MDHEN, CDR2 SYDVKM. J lost 4 bases, V lost 6 bases, and 10 bases had no gene match. DNA of the CDR3: TGTGCCAGCAGCTCCAGAGCGGGAGGTTCATACAATGAGCAGTTCTTC. This translates into CASSSRAGGSYNEQFF.